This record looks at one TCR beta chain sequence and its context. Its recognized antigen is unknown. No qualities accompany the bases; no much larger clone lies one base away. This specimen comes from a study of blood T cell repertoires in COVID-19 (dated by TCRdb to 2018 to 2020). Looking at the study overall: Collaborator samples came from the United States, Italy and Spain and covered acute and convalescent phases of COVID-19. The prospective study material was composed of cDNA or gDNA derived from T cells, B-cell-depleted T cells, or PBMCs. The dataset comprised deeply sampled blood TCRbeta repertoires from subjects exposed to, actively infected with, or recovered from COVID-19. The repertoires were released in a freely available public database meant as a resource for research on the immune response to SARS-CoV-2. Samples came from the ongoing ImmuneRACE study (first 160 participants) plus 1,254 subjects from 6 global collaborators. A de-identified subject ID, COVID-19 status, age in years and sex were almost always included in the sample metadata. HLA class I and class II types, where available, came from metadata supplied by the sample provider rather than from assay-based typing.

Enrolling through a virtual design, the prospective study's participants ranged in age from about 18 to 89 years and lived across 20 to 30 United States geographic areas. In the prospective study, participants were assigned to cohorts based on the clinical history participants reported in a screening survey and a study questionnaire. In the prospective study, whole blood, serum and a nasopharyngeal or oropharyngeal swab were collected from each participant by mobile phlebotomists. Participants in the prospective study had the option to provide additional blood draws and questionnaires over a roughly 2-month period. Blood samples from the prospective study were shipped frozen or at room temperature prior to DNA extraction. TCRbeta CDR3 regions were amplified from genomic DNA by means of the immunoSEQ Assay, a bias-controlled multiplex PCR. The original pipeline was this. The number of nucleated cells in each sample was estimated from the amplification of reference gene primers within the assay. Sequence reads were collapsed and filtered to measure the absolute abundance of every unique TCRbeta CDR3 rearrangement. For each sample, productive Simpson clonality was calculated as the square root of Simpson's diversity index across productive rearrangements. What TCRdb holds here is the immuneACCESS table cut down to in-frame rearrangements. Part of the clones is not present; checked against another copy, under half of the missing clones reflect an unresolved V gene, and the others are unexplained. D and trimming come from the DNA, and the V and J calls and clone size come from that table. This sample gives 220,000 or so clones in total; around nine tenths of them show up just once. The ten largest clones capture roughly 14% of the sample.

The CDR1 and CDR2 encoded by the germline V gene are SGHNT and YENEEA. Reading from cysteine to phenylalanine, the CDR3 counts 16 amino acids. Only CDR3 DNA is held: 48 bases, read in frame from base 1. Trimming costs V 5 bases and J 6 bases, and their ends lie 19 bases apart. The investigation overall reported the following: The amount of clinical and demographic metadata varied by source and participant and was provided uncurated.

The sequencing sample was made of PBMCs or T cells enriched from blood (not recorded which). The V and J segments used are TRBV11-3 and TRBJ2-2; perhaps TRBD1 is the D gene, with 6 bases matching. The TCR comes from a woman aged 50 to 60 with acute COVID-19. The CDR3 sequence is CASSLGEATGPGELFF. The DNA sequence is TGTGCCAGCAGCCTAGGTGAGGCGACAGGCCCCGGGGAGCTGTTTTTT.